The 32 T cell receptor beta chains given below trace back to one sample, sequenced in a study of blood T cell repertoires in COVID-19. Clones were sequenced by immunoSEQ multiplex PCR, and TCRdb holds only the in-frame ones, with some missing. The sample shows tens of thousands of clones, about 80% of them seen only once. Sequences were obtained from peripheral blood. Source of these receptors: a man between 45 and 60 years old with active or convalescent COVID-19.

The chain is built from TRBV5-1 and TRBJ2-7; 11 bases are shared with TRBD1. The CDR3 loop spans 14 amino acids. Germline V gene lookup returns CDR1 SGHRS and CDR2 YFSETQ. After removal of 4 bases from V and 7 bases from J, the junction contained 7 bases not matched to a gene. The CDR3 reads CASSRGQGAGEQYF. The CDR3 DNA follows: TGCGCCAGCAGCCGCGGACAGGGGGCTGGGGAGCAGTACTTC.

The count of this clone is one. The chain couples TRBV11-2 to TRBJ2-7; 7 nucleotides align to TRBD1. The CDR3 is 14 residues long. V was clipped by 1 base and J by 4 bases; unmatched bases: 4. Germline values: CDR1 SGHAT, CDR2 FQNNGV. In DNA form, the CDR3 reads TGTGCCAGCAGCTTAGGGGGACAGACATACGAGCAGTACTTC. Translation gives CASSLGGQTYEQYF.

The V gene is TRBV11-2, the J gene TRBJ2-7; 8 nucleotides align to TRBD1. CDR3 size: 16 residues. Per germline, CDR1 SGHAT and CDR2 FQNNGV. J was trimmed by 4 bases and V by 5 bases; bases with no gene match: 13. The CDR3 DNA sequence: TGTGCCAGCAGCCAAGTCCCCGGGCAGGGGGCGTACGAGCAGTACTTC. Encoded protein: CASSQVPGQGAYEQYF.

The rearrangement uses TRBV2 and TRBJ2-5, with 11 bases fitting TRBD2. The ends lost 6 bases at V and 0 bases at J; junction bases unmatched: 3. This CDR3 has 15 residues. Germline loops: CDR1 SNHLY, CDR2 FYNNEI. CDR3 sequence (DNA): TGTGCCAGCAGCAGACTAGCGGGGAACCAAGAGACCCAGTACTTC. Protein product: CASSRLAGNQETQYF. The whole variable domain, remainder taken from reference TRBV2 and TRBJ2-5, is EPEVTQTPSHQVTQMGQEVILRCVPISNHLYFYWYRQILGQKVEFLVSFYNNEISEKSEIFDDQFSVERPDGSNFTLKIRSTKLEDSAMYFCASSRLAGNQETQYFGPGTRLLVL.

The chain has TRBV9 and TRBJ2-5; 11 bases fit TRBD2. The CDR3 is 16 residues long. CDR1 SGDLS and CDR2 YYNGEE come from the germline V gene. Trimming at V came to 4 bases and at J to 2 bases, leaving 7 bases not matched to a gene. The CDR3 loop reads CASSPPGTSGQETQYF. The CDR3 bases are TGTGCCAGCAGCCCCCCAGGGACTAGCGGTCAAGAGACCCAGTACTTC.

The V and J genes are TRBV7-8 and TRBJ1-2, with 10 bases identical to TRBD1. V lost 5 bases and J lost 7; bases outside the gene matches: 4. CDR3 length: 13 amino acids. Germline V gene lookup returns CDR1 SGHVS and CDR2 FQNEAQ. The CDR3 sequence: CASSTRDRGGYTF. CDR3 bases: TGTGCCAGCAGCACCCGGGACAGGGGTGGCTACACCTTC.

The CDR3 is CASSQDWAGGLIGELFF. The CDR3 DNA is TGTGCCAGCAGCCAAGATTGGGCAGGGGGCTTGATCGGGGAGCTGTTTTTT. The chain is built from TRBV4-2 and TRBJ2-2; TRBD1 matches 8 bases. Looked up from germline, CDR1 is LGHNA and CDR2 is YNFKEQ. V was pared by 0 bases and J by 7 bases, with 10 bases of the junction left unmatched. CDR3 length: 17 residues.

V and J are TRBV6-5 and TRBJ2-3; TRBD2 matches at 10 bases. The CDR3 is 15 residues long. J gave up 2 bases and V 5 bases, and 4 bases lay outside the gene matches. The germline CDR1 and CDR2 sequences are MNHEY and SVGAGI. CDR3 sequence (DNA): TGTGCCAGCAGTACGACTAGCGGGCCCACAGATACGCAGTATTTT. Translating gives CASSTTSGPTDTQYF.

V gene TRBV9 combines with J gene TRBJ2-7, with D perhaps TRBD1 (6 bases). Germline V gives CDR1 SGDLS, CDR2 YYNGEE. The CDR3 has 13 residues. Trimming stripped 3 bases from V and 4 bases from J, with 11 bases between. In nucleotides, the CDR3 is TGTGCCAGCAGCGCCACAGGGATGTACGAGCAGTACTTC. It encodes CASSATGMYEQYF.

The chain couples TRBV7-2 to TRBJ2-3, with unresolved D. Germline lookup yields CDR1 SGHTA and CDR2 FQGNSA. V was trimmed by 5 bases and J by 7 bases, leaving 13 bases between them. The CDR3 has 13 amino acids. The CDR3 region has the DNA TGTGCCAGCAGCCCCAACGGTCAAAATACGCAGTATTTT. Translation: CASSPNGQNTQYF.

Here the CDR3 reads CASSLGTGSPAYGYTF. The CDR3 DNA reads as TGCGCCAGCAGCTTGGGAACAGGGTCCCCTGCCTATGGCTACACCTTC. The chain uses TRBV5-1 and TRBJ1-2, with D possibly matching TRBD1 (6 bases). There are 16 residues in the CDR3. Germline assignment: CDR1 SGHRS and CDR2 YFSETQ. V shed 0 bases and J shed 4 bases, with 16 bases lying between them.

The J gene is TRBJ2-7, the V gene TRBV7-2; possible D gene TRBD2, 5 bases. The germline V and J ends were trimmed by 1 base and 9 bases, with 10 bases remaining between them. There are 12 residues in the CDR3. CDR1 and CDR2 from the germline V gene are SGHTA and FQGNSA. CDR3 sequence: CASSLELGRQYF. The CDR3 bases are TGTGCCAGCAGCTTAGAGCTGGGGAGGCAGTACTTC.

V gene TRBV6-5 combines with J gene TRBJ2-2; D gene uncertain. Deletions cut 0 bases from V and 5 bases from J, with 4 bases between. The germline V gene has CDR1 MNHEY and CDR2 SVGAGI. This CDR3 region has 13 residues. Here the CDR3 DNA reads TGTGCCAGCAGTTACTCCGAGACCGGGGAGCTGTTTTTT. Its protein is CASSYSETGELFF.

The chain links TRBV9 to TRBJ1-1; D not certain. Germline V gene data show CDR1 as SGDLS and CDR2 as YYNGEE. The CDR3 extends over 13 amino acids. V was trimmed by 6 bases and J by 4 bases, leaving 13 bases between them. CDR3 residues: CASTDPTGTEAFF. In nucleotides, the CDR3 is TGTGCCAGCACTGATCCAACGGGCACTGAAGCTTTCTTT.

The chain links TRBV7-2 to TRBJ1-4, with D maybe TRBD1 (5 bases). Trimming removed 2 bases at V and 13 bases at J, with 23 bases between. The CDR3 totals 16 residues. CDR1 is SGHTA, CDR2 FQGNSA, per germline. This chain's CDR3 is CASSLKTGGTAGGLFF. CDR3 sequence (DNA): TGTGCCAGCAGCTTAAAGACTGGCGGCACGGCGGGGGGACTGTTTTTT. Combining the CDR3 with reference TRBV7-2 and TRBJ1-4 gives the whole variable domain GAGVSQSPSNKVTEKGKDVELRCDPISGHTALYWYRQSLGQGLEFLIYFQGNSAPDKSGLPSDRFSAERTGGSVSTLTIQRTQQEDSAVYLCASSLKTGGTAGGLFFGSGTQLSVL.

V is TRBV9 and J is TRBJ1-6; 12 bases align to TRBD1. From germline, CDR1 is SGDLS and CDR2 YYNGEE. The CDR3 spans 15 residues. After removal of 0 bases from V and 11 bases from J, the junction contained 3 bases not matched to a gene. DNA for the CDR3: TGTGCCAGCAGCGTAGGGGACAGGGGGCGGACACCCCTCCACTTT. It encodes CASSVGDRGRTPLHF.

This clone was seen only once. This rearrangement joins TRBV27 to TRBJ2-3, with D tentatively TRBD1 (5 bases). The CDR3 has 14 residues. The V end lost 3 bases, the J end lost 2 bases, and 9 bases lay between the germline ends. Germline values: CDR1 MNHEY, CDR2 SMNVEV (reference sequence). CDR3 nucleotides: TGTGCCAGCAGTTTTAGTGGGGCCACAGATACGCAGTATTTT. This sequence encodes CASSFSGATDTQYF.

The CDR3 DNA follows: TGTGCCAGTGCCCCTAGCCGGGACAGGGGGCCGAATCAGCCCCAGCATTTT. This encodes CASAPSRDRGPNQPQHF. The V gene is TRBV19, the J gene TRBJ1-5; 12 bases line up with TRBD1. The length of the CDR3 is 17 residues. J lost 4 bases, V lost 8 bases, and 12 bases had no gene match. Germline CDR1 and CDR2: LNHDA and SQIVND (reference sequence).

The chain employs TRBV5-4 and TRBJ2-7; 14 bases map to TRBD2. The CDR3 contains 19 residues. Germline CDR1 reads SGHNT; CDR2 reads YYREEE (reference sequence). V dropped 4 bases and J dropped 5; count of bases not matched to a gene: 17. In nucleotides, the CDR3 is TGTGCCAGCAGCCTCTATGGACTAGCGGGGGGCCTCGTGGTTAACGAGCAGTACTTC. Its protein product is CASSLYGLAGGLVVNEQYF.

CDR3 in amino acids: CASSMGTGVSPLHF. The CDR3, as DNA: TGTGCCAGTAGTATGGGGACAGGGGTCTCACCCCTCCACTTT. The rearrangement uses TRBV19 and TRBJ1-6; 10 bases agree with TRBD1. The CDR3 sequence is 14 residues long. CDR1 is LNHDA and CDR2 is SQIVND in the germline V gene (reference sequence). Germline trimming cut 3 bases from V and 10 bases from J; bases unmatched to any gene: 3.

The gene calls are TRBV5-4 and TRBJ1-3; 7 bases fit TRBD1. This CDR3 has 15 amino acids. Looked up from germline, CDR1 is SGHNT and CDR2 is YYREEE (reference sequence). V lost 4 bases, J lost 1 base, and 5 bases stayed unmatched. The CDR3 nucleotides are TGTGCCAGCAGCCCCAGACAGGGATCTGGAAACACCATATATTTT. Amino acid sequence: CASSPRQGSGNTIYF.

The chain uses TRBV7-2 and TRBJ2-4, with TRBD2 matching over 13 bases. The CDR3 contains 19 residues. Germline V gives CDR1 SGHTA, CDR2 FQGNSA. V lost 5 bases and J lost 2; bases outside the gene matches: 12. In DNA, the CDR3 is TGTGCCAGCAGCCCATGGGAGACTAGCGGGGGGTATACCAAAAACATTCAGTACTTC. Encoded protein: CASSPWETSGGYTKNIQYF.

The V call is TRBV6-6, the J call TRBJ1-4; TRBD1 might be the D (5 bases). Trimming removed 5 bases from V and 2 bases from J, with 12 bases in between. CDR3 length equals 15 residues. Germline V CDR1 and CDR2: MNHNY, SVGAGI (reference sequence). DNA of the CDR3: TGTGCCAGCAGTCCCCAAGCAGGGACTAATGAAAAACTGTTTTTT. The encoded protein is CASSPQAGTNEKLFF.

J is TRBJ1-2 and V is TRBV5-1; D uncertain. The CDR3 spans 14 residues. Looked up from germline, CDR1 is SGHRS and CDR2 is YFSETQ. V lost 0 bases to trimming and J lost 3 bases, with 9 bases between them. The CDR3 nucleotides read TGCGCCAGCAGCTTGGAGATAGCGGACTATGGCTACACCTTC. As protein: CASSLEIADYGYTF.

The chain uses TRBV6-5 and TRBJ1-2, with TRBD1 matching over 7 bases. V shed 6 bases and J 5 bases; nucleotides not matched to a gene: 6. In germline, CDR1 is MNHEY, CDR2 SVGAGI. The CDR3 spans 13 residues. CDR3 amino acids: CASSRTGSYGYTF. The CDR3 DNA is TGTGCCAGCAGCAGGACAGGATCGTATGGCTACACCTTC.

The chain joins TRBV28 to TRBJ1-5; possibly TRBD1 for D (5 bases). The CDR3 runs 15 residues. From germline, CDR1 is MDHEN and CDR2 SYDVKM. V lost 7 bases and J lost 2, with 15 bases in between. This CDR3 reads CASTPRGGGNQPQHF. CDR3 DNA: TGTGCCAGCACCCCTCGGGGGGGAGGCAATCAGCCCCAGCATTTT.

The CDR3 reads CASSQNPRDRVRGAFF. In DNA, the CDR3 is TGTGCCAGCAGCCAAAACCCCCGGGACAGGGTAAGGGGAGCTTTCTTT. This chain links TRBV3-1 (or the pseudogene TRBV3-2) with TRBJ1-1; TRBD1 matches at 9 bases. This CDR3 region has 16 residues. Germline CDR1 LGHDT, CDR2 YNNKEL (reference sequence). J lost 10 bases, V lost 2 bases, and 14 bases had no gene match.

This clone was detected only once. This chain uses TRBV19 with TRBJ2-7, with 8 bases identical to TRBD1. V was pared by 4 bases and J by 2 bases, with 1 base of the junction left unmatched. This CDR3 has 13 residues. Germline V gene lookup returns CDR1 LNHDA and CDR2 SQIVND (reference sequence). The CDR3 is CASSKDRAYEQYF. CDR3 coding DNA: TGTGCCAGTAGTAAGGACAGGGCCTACGAGCAGTACTTC.

The rearrangement uses TRBV19 and TRBJ2-4; D perhaps matches TRBD1 (6 bases). V lost 6 bases to trimming and J lost 6 bases, with 12 bases between them. This CDR3 has 13 amino acids. Germline values: CDR1 LNHDA, CDR2 SQIVND (reference sequence). CDR3 nucleotide sequence: TGTGCCAGTAGCTCCGGGACACTAAACATTCAGTACTTC. It encodes CASSSGTLNIQYF.

The chain links TRBV3-1 (or the pseudogene TRBV3-2) to TRBJ2-5, with 11 bases matching TRBD2. The CDR3 length is 15 residues. Germline V CDR1 and CDR2: LGHDT, YNNKEL (reference sequence). Unmatched junction bases numbered 8, after V lost 6 bases and J lost 5 bases. In nucleotides, the CDR3 is TGTGCCAGCAGAAATAGCGGGGGGGCCACGGAGACCCAGTACTTC. Residues: CASRNSGGATETQYF.

This rearrangement joins TRBV2 to TRBJ1-1, with unresolved D. This CDR3 comprises 13 residues. Germline V gives CDR1 SNHLY, CDR2 FYNNEI. Trimming took 8 bases from V and 5 from J, leaving 15 bases between them. The CDR3 DNA follows: TGTGCCAGCGAGATTCACTATGGGACTGAAGCTTTCTTT. Translated: CASEIHYGTEAFF. Variable domain in full (rest from reference TRBV2 and TRBJ1-1): EPEVTQTPSHQVTQMGQEVILRCVPISNHLYFYWYRQILGQKVEFLVSFYNNEISEKSEIFDDQFSVERPDGSNFTLKIRSTKLEDSAMYFCASEIHYGTEAFFGQGTRLTVV.

This chain uses TRBV5-1 with TRBJ1-1; no definite D call. V shed 6 bases and J shed 1 base, with 16 bases lying between them. Germline-derived CDR1 and CDR2 are SGHRS and YFSETQ. This CDR3 has 15 residues. CDR3 residues: CASTSTPPSNTEAFF. As DNA, the CDR3 is TGCGCCAGCACTTCGACACCACCGTCGAACACTGAAGCTTTCTTT.